The source of this T cell receptor (beta chain) is a study of response to subunit inactivated influenza vaccine. One entry per CDR3 protein results from TCRdb running MiXCR on the RT-PCR reads. The repertoire holds hundreds of thousands of distinct CDR3 sequences, approximately 7.6% seen once, with 13% in the top ten. Germline lookup yields CDR1 SGHVS and CDR2 FQNEAQ. The CDR3 spans 14 residues. The J segment lost 4 bases and the V segment lost 3 bases, leaving 1 base of the junction unmatched. Points from the study as a whole: Few new T cells, the authors suggested, are recruited by each seasonal influenza vaccination.

The table lists this clonotype with a few counts. Its antigen is unknown. The sample here was PBMCs from blood, taken around 2 years after vaccination. The receptor's source is a man between 50 and 69 years old who received an inactivated influenza vaccine. This chain uses TRBV7-8 with TRBJ2-2, with 8 nucleotides matching TRBD2. CDR3 region: CASSLREATGELFF. Written as DNA, the CDR3 is TGTGCCAGCAGCTTGCGGGAGGCCACCGGGGAGCTGTTTTTT.